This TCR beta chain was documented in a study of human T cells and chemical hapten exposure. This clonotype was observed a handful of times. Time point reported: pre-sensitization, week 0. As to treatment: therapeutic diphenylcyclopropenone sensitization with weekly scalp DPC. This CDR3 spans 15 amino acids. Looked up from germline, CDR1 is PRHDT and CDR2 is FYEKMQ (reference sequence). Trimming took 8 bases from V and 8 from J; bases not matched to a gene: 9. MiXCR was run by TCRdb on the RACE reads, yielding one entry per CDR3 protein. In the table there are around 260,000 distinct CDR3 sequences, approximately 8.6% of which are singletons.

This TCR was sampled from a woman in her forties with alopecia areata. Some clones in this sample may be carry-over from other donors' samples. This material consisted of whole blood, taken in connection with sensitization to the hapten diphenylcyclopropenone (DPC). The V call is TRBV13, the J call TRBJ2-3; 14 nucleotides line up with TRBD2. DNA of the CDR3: TGTGCCAGCCGCCCTGGGACTAGCGGGAGCGGTACGCAGTATTTT. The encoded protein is CASRPGTSGSGTQYF.